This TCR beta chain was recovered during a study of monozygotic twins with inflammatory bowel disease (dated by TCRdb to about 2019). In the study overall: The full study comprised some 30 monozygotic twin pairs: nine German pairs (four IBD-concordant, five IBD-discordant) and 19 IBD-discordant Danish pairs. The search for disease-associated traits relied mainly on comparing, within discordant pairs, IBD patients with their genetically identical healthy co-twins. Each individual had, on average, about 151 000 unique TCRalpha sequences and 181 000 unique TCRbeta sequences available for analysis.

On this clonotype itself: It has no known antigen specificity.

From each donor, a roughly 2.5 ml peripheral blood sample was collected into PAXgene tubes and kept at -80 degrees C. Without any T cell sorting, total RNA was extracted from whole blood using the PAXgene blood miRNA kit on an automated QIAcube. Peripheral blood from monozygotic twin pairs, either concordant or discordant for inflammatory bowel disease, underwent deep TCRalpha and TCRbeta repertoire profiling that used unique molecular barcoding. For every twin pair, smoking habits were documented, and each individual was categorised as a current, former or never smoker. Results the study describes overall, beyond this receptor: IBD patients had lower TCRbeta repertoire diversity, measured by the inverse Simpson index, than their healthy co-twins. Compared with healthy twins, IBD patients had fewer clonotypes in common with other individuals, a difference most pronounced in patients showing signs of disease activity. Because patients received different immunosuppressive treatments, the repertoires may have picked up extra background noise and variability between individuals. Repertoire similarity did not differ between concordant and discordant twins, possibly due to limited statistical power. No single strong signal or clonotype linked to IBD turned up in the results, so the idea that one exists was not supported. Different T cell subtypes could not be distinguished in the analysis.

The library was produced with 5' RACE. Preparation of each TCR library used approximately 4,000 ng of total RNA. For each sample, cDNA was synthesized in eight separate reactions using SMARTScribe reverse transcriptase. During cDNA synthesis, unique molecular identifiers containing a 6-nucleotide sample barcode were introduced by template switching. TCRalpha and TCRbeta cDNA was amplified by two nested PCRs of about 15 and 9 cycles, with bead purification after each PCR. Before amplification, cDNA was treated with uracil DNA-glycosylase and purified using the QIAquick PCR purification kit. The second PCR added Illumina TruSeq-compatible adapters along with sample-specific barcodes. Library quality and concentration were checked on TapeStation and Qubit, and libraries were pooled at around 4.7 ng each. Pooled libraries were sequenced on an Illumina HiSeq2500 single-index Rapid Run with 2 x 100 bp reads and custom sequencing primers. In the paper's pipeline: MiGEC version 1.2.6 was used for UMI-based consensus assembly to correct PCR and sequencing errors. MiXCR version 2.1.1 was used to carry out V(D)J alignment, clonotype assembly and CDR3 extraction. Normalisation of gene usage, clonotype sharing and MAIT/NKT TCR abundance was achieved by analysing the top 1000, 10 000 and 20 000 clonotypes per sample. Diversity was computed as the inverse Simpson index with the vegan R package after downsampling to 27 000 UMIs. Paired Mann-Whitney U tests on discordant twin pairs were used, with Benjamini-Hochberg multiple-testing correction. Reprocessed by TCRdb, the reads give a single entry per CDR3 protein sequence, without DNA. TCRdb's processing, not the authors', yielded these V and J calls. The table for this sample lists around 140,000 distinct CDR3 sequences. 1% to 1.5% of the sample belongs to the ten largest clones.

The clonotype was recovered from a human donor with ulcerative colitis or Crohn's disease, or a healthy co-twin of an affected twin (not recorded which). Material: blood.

CDR3 reads: CASSLQGISSYEQYF. The V gene is TRBV5-1 and the J gene is TRBJ2-7; TCRdb's assignment of TRBD1 cannot be checked, as there is no DNA. The CDR3 runs 15 amino acids, cysteine and phenylalanine included. Only the protein sequence is given. The germline V gene yields SGHRS for CDR1 and YFSETQ for CDR2.